Listed below are T cell receptor beta chains from one sample, sequenced in a study of blood T cell repertoires in COVID-19. Repertoires were generated with immunoSEQ multiplex PCR, while TCRdb's copy carries only in-frame clones and drops some. Among approximately 150,000 clones listed, 84% were seen once. Material for sequencing was peripheral blood. These receptors were collected from an elderly woman with COVID-19, enrolled during active disease. The CDR3 runs from the conserved cysteine through the conserved F or W. A D gene is named only where the DNA matches it firmly. The size of a clone is reported for some rows only, either as once, few or many, or as a class for expanded clones.

clone size | J gene | V gene | D gene | CDR3 DNA | CDR3 protein
- | TRBJ1-2 | TRBV28 | - | TGTGCCAGCAGTTTGCCGGGACAATTTAACTATGGCTACACCTTC | CASSLPGQFNYGYTF
- | TRBJ1-2 | TRBV19 | - | TGTGCCAGTAGTAGACCGAAATGGGGCACACAAAACTATGGCTACACCTTC | CASSRPKWGTQNYGYTF
- | TRBJ2-1 | TRBV14 | - | TGTGCCAGCAGCCGACCCGGGGACAACCACTACAATGAGCAGTTCTTC | CASSRPGDNHYNEQFF
- | TRBJ2-1 | TRBV5-6 | TRBD2 | TGTGCCAGCAGCCGACTAGCGGGTTACAATGAGCAGTTCTTC | CASSRLAGYNEQFF
- | TRBJ2-1 | TRBV11-2 | - | TGTGCCAGCAGCTTAGAGCGGGGACCATTCAATGAGCAGTTCTTC | CASSLERGPFNEQFF
- | TRBJ2-5 | TRBV7-8 | - | TGTGCCAGCAGCTTAAGAGGTTTCGGGGCGGGGGAGACCCAGTACTTC | CASSLRGFGAGETQYF
- | TRBJ2-5 | TRBV7-2 | TRBD1 | TGTGCCAGCAGCCTGGGTCCGGGACAGGGACAAGAGACCCAGTACTTC | CASSLGPGQGQETQYF
- | TRBJ1-3 | TRBV7-9 | TRBD1 | TGTGCCAGCAGCTGGACAGGGGTTGCTGGAAACACCATATATTTT | CASSWTGVAGNTIYF
- | TRBJ1-1 | TRBV23-1 | TRBD1 | TGCGCCAGCAGTCCGACAGGGTCGACTTTCTTT | CASSPTGSTFF
- | TRBJ2-7 | TRBV6-6 | TRBD2 | TGTGCCAGCTCCACTAGCGGGGGTCGGGGTTCCTACGAGCAGTACTTC | CASSTSGGRGSYEQYF
- | TRBJ2-1 | TRBV5-4 | TRBD2 | TGTGCCAGCAGCTTGTCCAGCGGGGTTTCCTACAATGAGCAGTTCTTC | CASSLSSGVSYNEQFF
- | TRBJ2-3 | TRBV28 | TRBD2 | TGTGCCAGCAGCCCTAGCGGGAGGGCCTCTAAAGATACGCAGTATTTT | CASSPSGRASKDTQYF
- | TRBJ2-2 | TRBV2 | TRBD1 | TGTGCCAGCAAAGGGACAGGGGTGAGCGGGGAGCTGTTTTTT | CASKGTGVSGELFF
- | TRBJ2-7 | TRBV3-1/TRBV3-2 | - | TGTGCCAGCAGCCAACACACCACCTACGAGCAGTACTTC | CASSQHTTYEQYF
- | TRBJ2-1 | TRBV5-4 | - | TGTGCCAGCAGACCCGGAGGGCCGAGGGACAATGAGCAGTTCTTC | CASRPGGPRDNEQFF
- | TRBJ2-7 | TRBV3-1/TRBV3-2 | - | TGTGCCAGCAGCCTAAAATTTAGGGGTGTAGAGCAGTACTTC | CASSLKFRGVEQYF
- | TRBJ2-7 | TRBV5-6 | TRBD1 | TGTGCCAGCGGACAGGGGATCGTCGACGAGCAGTACTTC | CASGQGIVDEQYF
- | TRBJ2-1 | TRBV2 | - | TGTGCCAGCAGAGACCCTACAGCGGGCTCGTACAATGAGCAGTTCTTC | CASRDPTAGSYNEQFF
- | TRBJ2-3 | TRBV5-1 | TRBD2 | TGCGCCAGCAGCTCCCAAGGAGCGGGAGTGGATACGCAGTATTTT | CASSSQGAGVDTQYF
- | TRBJ2-5 | TRBV9 | TRBD1 | TGTGCCAGCAGCCTTCAGGGGGCTTCCCCCCAAGAGACCCAGTACTTC | CASSLQGASPQETQYF
- | TRBJ2-1 | TRBV6-2/TRBV6-3 | TRBD2 | TGTGCCAGCAGTTACTCGGGGTATGGGACTAGCGGGATATCCTACAATGAGCAGTTCTTC | CASSYSGYGTSGISYNEQFF
few | TRBJ2-7 | TRBV7-2 | - | TGTGCCAGCAGCTGGACAGCAGACTCCTACGAGCAGTACTTC | CASSWTADSYEQYF